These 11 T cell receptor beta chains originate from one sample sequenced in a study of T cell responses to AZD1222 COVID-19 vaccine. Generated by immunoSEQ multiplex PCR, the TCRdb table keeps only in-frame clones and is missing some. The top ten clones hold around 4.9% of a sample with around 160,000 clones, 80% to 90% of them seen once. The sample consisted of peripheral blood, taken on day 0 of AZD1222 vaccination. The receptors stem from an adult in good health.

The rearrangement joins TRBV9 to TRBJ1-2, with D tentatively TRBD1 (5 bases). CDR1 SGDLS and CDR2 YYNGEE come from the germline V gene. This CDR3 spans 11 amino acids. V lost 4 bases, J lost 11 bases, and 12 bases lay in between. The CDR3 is CASSPTQGYTF. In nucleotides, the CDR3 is TGTGCCAGCAGCCCCACTCAGGGTTACACCTTC.

The CDR3 loop reads CASRPLLLTQYF. CDR3 nucleotide sequence: TGTGCCAGCAGGCCGCTTTTATTGACCCAGTACTTC. The chain employs TRBV7-6 and TRBJ2-5; D is uncertain. Trimming cost V 6 bases and J 7 bases, with 12 bases left between them. The germline V gene has CDR1 SGHVS and CDR2 FNYEAQ. The CDR3 extends over 12 amino acids.

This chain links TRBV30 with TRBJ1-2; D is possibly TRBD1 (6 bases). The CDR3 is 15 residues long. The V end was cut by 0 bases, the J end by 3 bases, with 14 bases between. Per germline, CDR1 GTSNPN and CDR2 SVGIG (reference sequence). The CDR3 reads CAWSVSRGRDYGYTF. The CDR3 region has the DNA TGTGCCTGGAGTGTAAGCAGGGGTCGTGACTATGGCTACACCTTC.

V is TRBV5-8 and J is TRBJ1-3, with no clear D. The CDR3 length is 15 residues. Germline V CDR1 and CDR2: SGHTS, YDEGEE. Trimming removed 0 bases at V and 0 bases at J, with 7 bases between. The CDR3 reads CASSLGGLSGNTIYF. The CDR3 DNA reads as TGTGCCAGCAGCTTGGGCGGGCTCTCTGGAAACACCATATATTTT.

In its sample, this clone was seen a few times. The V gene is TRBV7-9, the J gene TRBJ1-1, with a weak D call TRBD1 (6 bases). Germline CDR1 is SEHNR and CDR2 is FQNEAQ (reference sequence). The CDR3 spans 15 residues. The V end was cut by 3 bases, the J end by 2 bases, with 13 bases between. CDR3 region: CASSFSGTYNTEAFF. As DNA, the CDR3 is TGTGCCAGCAGCTTCTCCGGGACATATAACACTGAAGCTTTCTTT.

The CDR3 reads CAISGGVGTEAFF. DNA of the CDR3: TGTGCCATCAGTGGGGGGGTCGGAACTGAAGCTTTCTTT. V and J are TRBV10-3 and TRBJ1-1; D is perhaps TRBD1 (5 bases). The CDR3 has 13 amino acids. Per germline, CDR1 ENHRY and CDR2 SYGVKD. V lost 4 bases and J 5 bases, leaving 11 bases between the germline ends.

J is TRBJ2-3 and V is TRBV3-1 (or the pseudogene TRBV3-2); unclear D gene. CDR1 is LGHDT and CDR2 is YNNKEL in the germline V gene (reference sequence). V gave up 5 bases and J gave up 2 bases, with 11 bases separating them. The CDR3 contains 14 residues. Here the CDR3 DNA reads TGTGCCAGCAGCTTCCTGGGGTTCACAGATACGCAGTATTTT. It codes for CASSFLGFTDTQYF.

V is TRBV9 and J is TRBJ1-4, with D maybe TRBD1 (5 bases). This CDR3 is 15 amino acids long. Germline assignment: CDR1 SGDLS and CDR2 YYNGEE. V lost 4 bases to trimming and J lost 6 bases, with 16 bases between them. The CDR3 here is CASSKDGTSYEKLFF. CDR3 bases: TGTGCCAGCAGCAAAGATGGGACGTCCTATGAAAAACTGTTTTTT.

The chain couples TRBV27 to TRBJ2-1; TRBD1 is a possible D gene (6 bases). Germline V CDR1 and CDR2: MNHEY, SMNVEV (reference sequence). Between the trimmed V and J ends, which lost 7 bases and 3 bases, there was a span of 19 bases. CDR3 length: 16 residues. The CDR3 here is CASTASDRSFYNEQFF. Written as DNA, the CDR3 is TGTGCCAGCACCGCATCGGACAGATCTTTCTACAATGAGCAGTTCTTC.

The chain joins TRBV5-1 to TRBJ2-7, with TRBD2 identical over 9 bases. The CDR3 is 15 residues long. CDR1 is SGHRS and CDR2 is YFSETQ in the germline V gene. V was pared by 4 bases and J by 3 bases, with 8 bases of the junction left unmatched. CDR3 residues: CASSLSGRRVYEQYF. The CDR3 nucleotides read TGCGCCAGCAGCCTCAGCGGGAGGCGGGTCTACGAGCAGTACTTC. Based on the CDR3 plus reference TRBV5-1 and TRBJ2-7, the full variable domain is KAGVTQTPRYLIKTRGQQVTLSCSPISGHRSVSWYQQTPGQGLQFLFEYFSETQRNKGNFPGRFSGRQFSNSRSEMNVSTLELGDSALYLCASSLSGRRVYEQYFGPGTRLTVT.

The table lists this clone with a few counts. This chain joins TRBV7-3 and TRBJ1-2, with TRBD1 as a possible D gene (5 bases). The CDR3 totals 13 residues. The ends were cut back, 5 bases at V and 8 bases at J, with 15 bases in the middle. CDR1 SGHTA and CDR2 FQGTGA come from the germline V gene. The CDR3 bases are TGTGCCAGCAGCCCCGGGGCAGGAGGGGGCTACACCTTC. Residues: CASSPGAGGGYTF.